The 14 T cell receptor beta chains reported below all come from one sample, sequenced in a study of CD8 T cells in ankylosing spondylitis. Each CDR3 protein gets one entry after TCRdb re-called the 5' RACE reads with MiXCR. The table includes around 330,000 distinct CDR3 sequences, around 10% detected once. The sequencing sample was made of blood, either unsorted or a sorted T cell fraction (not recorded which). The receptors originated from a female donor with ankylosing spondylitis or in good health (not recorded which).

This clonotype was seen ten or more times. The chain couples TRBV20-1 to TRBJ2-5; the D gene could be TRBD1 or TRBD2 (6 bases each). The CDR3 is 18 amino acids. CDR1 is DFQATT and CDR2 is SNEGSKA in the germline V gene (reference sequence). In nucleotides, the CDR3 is TGCAGGACGGAAGGCCCCTATAGACTAGGAGAGGAACAGGGGACCCAGTACTTC. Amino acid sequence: CRTEGPYRLGEEQGTQYF.

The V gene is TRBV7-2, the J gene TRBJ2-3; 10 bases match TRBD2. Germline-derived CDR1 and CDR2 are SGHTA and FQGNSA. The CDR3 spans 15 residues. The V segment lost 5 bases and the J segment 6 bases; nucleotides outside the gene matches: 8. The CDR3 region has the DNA TGTGCCAGCAGCATCAGCGGGGGGGAGGCGGATACGCAGTATTTT. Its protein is CASSISGGEADTQYF.

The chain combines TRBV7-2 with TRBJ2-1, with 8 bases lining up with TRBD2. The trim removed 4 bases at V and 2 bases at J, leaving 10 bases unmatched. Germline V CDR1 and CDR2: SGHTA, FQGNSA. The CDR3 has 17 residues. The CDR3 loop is CASSSQGSGSPYNEQFF. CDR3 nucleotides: TGTGCCAGCAGCTCCCAGGGGAGCGGGAGTCCCTACAATGAGCAGTTCTTC.

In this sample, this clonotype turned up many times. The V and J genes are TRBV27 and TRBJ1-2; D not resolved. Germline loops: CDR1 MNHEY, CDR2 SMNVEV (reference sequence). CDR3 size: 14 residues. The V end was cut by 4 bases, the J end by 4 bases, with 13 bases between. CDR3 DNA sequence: TGTGCCAGCAGTTCCCGGACCCAGGTCTATGGCTACACCTTC. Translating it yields CASSSRTQVYGYTF.

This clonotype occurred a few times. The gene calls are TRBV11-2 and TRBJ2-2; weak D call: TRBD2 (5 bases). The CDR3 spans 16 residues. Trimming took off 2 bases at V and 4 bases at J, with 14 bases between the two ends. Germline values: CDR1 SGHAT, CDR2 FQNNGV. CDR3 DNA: TGTGCCAGCAGCTTATACGCGACACGGGGCACCGGGGAGCTGTTTTTT. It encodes CASSLYATRGTGELFF.

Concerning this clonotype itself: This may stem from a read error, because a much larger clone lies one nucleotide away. In DNA, the CDR3 is TGTGCCAGCAGGGGGGGGCGACTAGCGGAGTTTCAAGTGACCCAGTACTTC. It codes for CASRGGRLAEFQVTQYF. The V gene is TRBV11-2, the J gene TRBJ2-5; 9 bases line up with TRBD2. Per germline, CDR1 SGHAT and CDR2 FQNNGV. The CDR3 spans 17 residues.

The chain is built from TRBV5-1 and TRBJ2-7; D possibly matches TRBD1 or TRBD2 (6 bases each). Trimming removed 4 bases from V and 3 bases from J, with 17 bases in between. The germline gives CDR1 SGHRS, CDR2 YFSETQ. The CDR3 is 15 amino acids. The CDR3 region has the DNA TGCGCCAGCAGCCCGAGGGGGGAGCAGTTCTACGAGCAGTACTTC. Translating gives CASSPRGEQFYEQYF. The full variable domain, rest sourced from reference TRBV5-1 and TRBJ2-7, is KAGVTQTPRYLIKTRGQQVTLSCSPISGHRSVSWYQQTPGQGLQFLFEYFSETQRNKGNFPGRFSGRQFSNSRSEMNVSTLELGDSALYLCASSPRGEQFYEQYFGPGTRLTVT.

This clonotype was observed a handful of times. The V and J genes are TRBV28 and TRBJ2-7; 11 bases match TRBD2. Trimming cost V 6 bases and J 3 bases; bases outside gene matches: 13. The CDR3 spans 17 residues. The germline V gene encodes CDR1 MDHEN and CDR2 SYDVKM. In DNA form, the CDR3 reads TGTGCCAGCAGCCGACGACTAGCGGGACGAAGATACTACGAGCAGTACTTC. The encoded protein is CASSRRLAGRRYYEQYF.

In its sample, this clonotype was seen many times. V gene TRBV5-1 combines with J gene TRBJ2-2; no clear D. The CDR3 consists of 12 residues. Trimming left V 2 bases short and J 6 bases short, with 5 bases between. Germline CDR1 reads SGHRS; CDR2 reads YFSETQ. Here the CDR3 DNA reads TGCGCCAGCAGCTTAACCTCCGGGGAGCTGTTTTTT. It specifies CASSLTSGELFF.

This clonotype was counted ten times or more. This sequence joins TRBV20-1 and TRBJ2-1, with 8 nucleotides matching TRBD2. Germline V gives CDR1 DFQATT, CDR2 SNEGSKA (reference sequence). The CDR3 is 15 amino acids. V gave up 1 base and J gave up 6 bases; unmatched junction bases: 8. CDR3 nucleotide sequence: TGCAGTGCTAGAGCCGGGACTAGAGGGTCCAATGAGCAGTTCTTC. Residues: CSARAGTRGSNEQFF.

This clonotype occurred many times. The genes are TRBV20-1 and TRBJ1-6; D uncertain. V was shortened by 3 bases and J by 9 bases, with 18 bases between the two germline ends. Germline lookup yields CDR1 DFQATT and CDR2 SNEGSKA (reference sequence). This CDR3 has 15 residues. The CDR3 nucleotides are TGCAGTGCTAGTTTATCCGGGATAAGCGGTTCACCCCTCCACTTT. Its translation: CSASLSGISGSPLHF.

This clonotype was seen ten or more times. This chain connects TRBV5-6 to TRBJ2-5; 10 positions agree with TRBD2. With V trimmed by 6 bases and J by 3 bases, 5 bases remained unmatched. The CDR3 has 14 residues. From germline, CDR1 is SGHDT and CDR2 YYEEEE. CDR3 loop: CASKQLAGEETQYF. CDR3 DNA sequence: TGTGCCAGCAAACAGCTAGCGGGGGAAGAGACCCAGTACTTC.

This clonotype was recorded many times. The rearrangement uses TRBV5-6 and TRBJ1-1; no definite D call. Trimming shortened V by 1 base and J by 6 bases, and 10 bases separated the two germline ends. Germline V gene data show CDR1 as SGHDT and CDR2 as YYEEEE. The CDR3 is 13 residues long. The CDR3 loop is CASSLRIQAEAFF. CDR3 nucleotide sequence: TGTGCCAGCAGCTTGAGGATTCAGGCTGAAGCTTTCTTT.

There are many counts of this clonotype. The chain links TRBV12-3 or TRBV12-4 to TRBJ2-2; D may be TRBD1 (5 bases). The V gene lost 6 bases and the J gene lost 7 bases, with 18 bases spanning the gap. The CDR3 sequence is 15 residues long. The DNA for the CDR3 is TGTGCCAGCAGCTCTGCCCAGGGTTCTAACGGGGAGCTGTTTTTT. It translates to CASSSAQGSNGELFF.